Listed here is a single T cell receptor beta chain. The sample belongs to a study of radiotherapy plus CTLA-4 blockade in lung cancer. The V gene's germline CDR1 is ENHRY and CDR2 SYGVKD. The CDR3 loop spans 14 amino acids. Trimming took off 2 bases at V and 4 bases at J, with 11 bases between the two ends. Method: immunoSEQ multiplex PCR; TCRdb's copy keeps in-frame clones and lacks some. The sample records some 78,000 clones, around 86% being singletons. The rearrangement joins TRBV10-3 to TRBJ1-1; D unclear. The sample was peripheral blood, taken from a patient treated with radiotherapy plus ipilimumab. The receptor comes from a human donor with non-small cell lung cancer who had a partial response to radiotherapy plus ipilimumab. The DNA of the CDR3 is TGTGCCATCAGTGAGCGGGGTGTAGTCACTGAAGCTTTCTTT. It codes for CAISERGVVTEAFF.